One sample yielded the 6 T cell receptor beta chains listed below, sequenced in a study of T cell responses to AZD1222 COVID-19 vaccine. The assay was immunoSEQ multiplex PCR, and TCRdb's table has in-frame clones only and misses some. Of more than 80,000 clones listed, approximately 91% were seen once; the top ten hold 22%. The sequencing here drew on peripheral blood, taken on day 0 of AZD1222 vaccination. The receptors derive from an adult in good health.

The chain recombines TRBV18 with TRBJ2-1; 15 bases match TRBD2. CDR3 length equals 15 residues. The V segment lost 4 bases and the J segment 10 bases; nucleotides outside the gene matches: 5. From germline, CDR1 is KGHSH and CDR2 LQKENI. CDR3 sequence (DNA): TGTGCCAGCTCACACACAGGACTAGCGGGGGGGGAGCAGTTCTTC. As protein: CASSHTGLAGGEQFF.

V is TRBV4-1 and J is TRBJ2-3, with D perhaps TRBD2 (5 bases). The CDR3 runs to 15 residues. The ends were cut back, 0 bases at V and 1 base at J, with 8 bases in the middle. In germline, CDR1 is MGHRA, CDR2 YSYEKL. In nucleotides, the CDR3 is TGCGCCAGCAGCCAAGATCCCGGGGGCACAGATACGCAGTATTTT. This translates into CASSQDPGGTDTQYF.

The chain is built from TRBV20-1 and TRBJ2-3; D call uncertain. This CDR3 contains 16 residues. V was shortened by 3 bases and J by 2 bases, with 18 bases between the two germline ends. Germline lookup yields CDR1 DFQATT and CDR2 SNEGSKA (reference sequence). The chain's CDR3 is CSASAARRSITDTQYF. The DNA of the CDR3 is TGCAGTGCTAGTGCCGCGCGGCGCTCTATCACAGATACGCAGTATTTT.

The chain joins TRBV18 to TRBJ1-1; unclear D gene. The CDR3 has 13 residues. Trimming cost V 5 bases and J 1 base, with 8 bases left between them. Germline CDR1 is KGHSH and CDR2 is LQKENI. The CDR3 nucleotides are TGTGCCAGCTCAATAGAGGAGAACACTGAAGCTTTCTTT. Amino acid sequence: CASSIEENTEAFF.

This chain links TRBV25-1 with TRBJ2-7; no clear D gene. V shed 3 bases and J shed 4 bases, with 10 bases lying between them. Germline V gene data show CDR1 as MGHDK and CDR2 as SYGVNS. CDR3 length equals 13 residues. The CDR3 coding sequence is TGTGCCAGCAGTGACACCCCGATTTACGAGCAGTACTTC. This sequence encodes CASSDTPIYEQYF.

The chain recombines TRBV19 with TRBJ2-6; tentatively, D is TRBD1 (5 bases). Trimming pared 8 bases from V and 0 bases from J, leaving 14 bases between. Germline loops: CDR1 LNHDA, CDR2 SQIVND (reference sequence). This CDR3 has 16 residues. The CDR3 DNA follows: TGTGCCAGTTTGGACAATAAGGCCTCTGGGGCCAACGTCCTGACTTTC. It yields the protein CASLDNKASGANVLTF.